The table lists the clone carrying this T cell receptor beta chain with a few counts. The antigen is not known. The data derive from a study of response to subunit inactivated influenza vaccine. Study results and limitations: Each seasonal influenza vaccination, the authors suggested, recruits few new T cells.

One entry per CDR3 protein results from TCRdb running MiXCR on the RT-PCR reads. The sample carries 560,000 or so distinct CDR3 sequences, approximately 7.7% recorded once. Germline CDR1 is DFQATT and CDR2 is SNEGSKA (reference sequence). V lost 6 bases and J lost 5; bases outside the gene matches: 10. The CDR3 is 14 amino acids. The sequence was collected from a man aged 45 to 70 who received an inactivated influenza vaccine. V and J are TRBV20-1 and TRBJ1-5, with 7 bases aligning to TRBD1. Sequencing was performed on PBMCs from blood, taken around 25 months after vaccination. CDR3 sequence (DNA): TGCAGTGCAAGACACCGGGACAGATATCAGCCCCAGCATTTT. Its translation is CSARHRDRYQPQHF.